The clone carrying this T cell receptor beta chain has more than one count but fewer than ten. Its antigen is not identified. This entry comes from a study of T-cell memory formation after mild COVID-19. Study outcomes and limitations: Whether second-wave clones peaking at day 37 were SARS-CoV-2 specific went unconfirmed. Detection of some responders pre-infection suggested pre-existing cross-reactive memory T cells participated.

This CDR3 has 14 residues. V was trimmed by 8 bases and J by 1 base, leaving 13 bases between them. Germline V gene data show CDR1 as MDHEN and CDR2 as SYDVKM. TCRdb passed the 5' RACE reads through MiXCR, listing each CDR3 protein once. The sample yields 350,000 to 500,000 distinct CDR3 sequences, about a sixth seen once. The chain employs TRBV28 and TRBJ2-3; a weak D match, TRBD2 (6 bases). The sequence was collected from a man aged 18 to 35 who had mild COVID-19 (a few samples of this study predate the infection). Cell type and time point are not known. The specimen was PBMCs or a T cell subset sorted from them (not recorded which). CDR3 loop: CASGSPGGTDTQYF. The CDR3 coding sequence is TGTGCCAGCGGTTCTCCGGGGGGCACAGATACGCAGTATTTT.